Reported below is one T cell receptor (beta chain). This CDR3 has 14 residues. These data belong to a study of shared clonotypes between healthy human individuals. Only Caucasian adults living in Nashville, Tennessee made up the donor group. TCRdb keeps only in-frame clones here, not all; method: immunoSEQ multiplex PCR. The data contain about 1.1 million clones, approximately 75% of them singletons. The TCR comes from a man aged 18-30 years in good health. Some clones in this sample may be carry-over from other donors' samples. Sequenced input: memory CD4+ T cells from PBMCs. Noted subset: CD45RA-negative fraction. V is TRBV21-1 and J is TRBJ1-1; the D call of TRBD1 is as the table states it, not checked on the DNA. TRBV21-1 is reported as a pseudogene. The CDR3 protein is CASSKGKTGDRTFF. In DNA, the CDR3 is TGTGCCAGCAGCAAAGGGAAGACAGGGGATAGGACTTTCTTT.